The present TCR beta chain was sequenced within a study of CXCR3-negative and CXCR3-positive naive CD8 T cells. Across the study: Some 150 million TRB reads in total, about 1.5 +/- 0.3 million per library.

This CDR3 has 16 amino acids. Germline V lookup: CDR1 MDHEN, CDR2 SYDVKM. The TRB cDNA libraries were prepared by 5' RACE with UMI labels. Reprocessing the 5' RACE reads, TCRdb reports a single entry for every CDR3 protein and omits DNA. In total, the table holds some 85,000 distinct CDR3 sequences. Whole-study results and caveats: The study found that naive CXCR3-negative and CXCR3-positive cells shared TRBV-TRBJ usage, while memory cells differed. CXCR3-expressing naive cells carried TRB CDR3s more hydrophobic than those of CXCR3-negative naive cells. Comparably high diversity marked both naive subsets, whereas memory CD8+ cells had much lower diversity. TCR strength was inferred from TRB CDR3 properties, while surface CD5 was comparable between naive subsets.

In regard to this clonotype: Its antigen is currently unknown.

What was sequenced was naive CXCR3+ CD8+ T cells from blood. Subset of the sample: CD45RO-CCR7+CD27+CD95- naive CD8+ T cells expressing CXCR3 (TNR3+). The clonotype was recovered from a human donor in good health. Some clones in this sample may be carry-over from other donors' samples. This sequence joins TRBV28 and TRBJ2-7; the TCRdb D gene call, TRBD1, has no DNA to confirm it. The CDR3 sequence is CASSLFIRQGSDEQYF.